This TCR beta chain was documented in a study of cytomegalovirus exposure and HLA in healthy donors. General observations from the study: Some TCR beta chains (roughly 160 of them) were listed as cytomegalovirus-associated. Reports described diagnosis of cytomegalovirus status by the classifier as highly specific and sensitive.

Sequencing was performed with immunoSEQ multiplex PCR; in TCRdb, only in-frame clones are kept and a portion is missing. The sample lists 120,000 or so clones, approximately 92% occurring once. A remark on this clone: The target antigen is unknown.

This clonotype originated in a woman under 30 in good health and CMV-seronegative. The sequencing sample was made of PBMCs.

CDR3 bases: TGTGCCAGTAGCCTACGGGGCGGGGTGGGCTATGGCTACACCTTC. Residues: CASSLRGGVGYGYTF. The chain links TRBV19 to TRBJ1-2; possible D gene TRBD1, 5 bases. This CDR3 is 15 amino acids long. Trimming cost V 6 bases and J 4 bases, with 18 bases left between them. Germline V gives CDR1 LNHDA, CDR2 SQIVND (reference sequence).